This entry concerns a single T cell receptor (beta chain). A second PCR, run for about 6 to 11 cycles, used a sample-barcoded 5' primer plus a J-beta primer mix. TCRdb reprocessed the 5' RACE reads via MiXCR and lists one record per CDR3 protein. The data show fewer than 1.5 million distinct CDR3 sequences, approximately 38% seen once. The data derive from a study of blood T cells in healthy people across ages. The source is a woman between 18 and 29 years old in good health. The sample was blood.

Written as DNA, the CDR3 is TGTGCCTGGAGTGGCGAATCAAGGGGGCAGGGGGCTAATCAGCCCCAGCATTTT. It specifies CAWSGESRGQGANQPQHF. The chain has TRBV30 and TRBJ1-5; TRBD1 aligns across 8 bases. The germline gives CDR1 GTSNPN, CDR2 SVGIG (reference sequence). The CDR3 extends over 18 amino acids. With 1 base clipped from V and 4 bases from J, the junction kept 15 bases outside the gene matches.